Following are 18 T cell receptor beta chains from one sample sequenced in a study of T cell repertoires in cytomegalovirus infection. TCRdb reanalysed the reads using MiXCR and keeps one entry per CDR3 protein. This table holds around 490,000 distinct CDR3 sequences, around a quarter found once. The material sequenced was PBMCs. These receptors were collected from a human donor in good health (CMV status not recorded). Some clones in this sample may be carry-over from other donors' samples.

The chain carries TRBV5-6 and TRBJ1-2, with unresolved D. Per germline, CDR1 SGHDT and CDR2 YYEEEE. The length of the CDR3 is 12 residues. V lost 4 bases and J 3 bases, leaving 7 bases between the germline ends. CDR3 DNA sequence: TGTGCCAGCAGCCTAAACGACTATGGCTACACCTTC. It encodes CASSLNDYGYTF.

This clonotype was observed a handful of times. The chain employs TRBV4-3 and TRBJ2-2; 7 bases fit TRBD2. The V gene end was trimmed by 1 base and the J gene end by 5 bases; junction bases not matched to a gene: 7. Germline V gene sequence: CDR1 LGHNA, CDR2 YSLEER. This CDR3 contains 16 residues. The CDR3 coding sequence is TGCGCCAGCAGCCAAGCTGCCGCGGGAGTGACCGGGGAGCTGTTTTTT. Translating gives CASSQAAAGVTGELFF.

This clonotype came up a few times. This chain joins TRBV28 and TRBJ2-1, with 7 bases aligning to TRBD2. This CDR3 comprises 16 residues. Germline values: CDR1 MDHEN, CDR2 SYDVKM. With 5 bases clipped from V and 5 bases from J, the junction kept 12 bases outside the gene matches. The CDR3 bases are TGTGCCAGCAGTCCCGGGACGGCTAGCGGAAACAATGAGCAGTTCTTC. Protein sequence: CASSPGTASGNNEQFF.

The CDR3 sequence is CASSLTLAGGPDTGELFF. CDR3 in DNA: TGCGCCAGCAGCCTAACACTAGCGGGAGGGCCGGACACCGGGGAGCTGTTTTTT. The chain uses TRBV4-3 and TRBJ2-2, with 13 bases identical to TRBD2. V trimming: 4 bases; J trimming: 3 bases; junction bases outside the gene matches: 8. Germline values: CDR1 LGHNA, CDR2 YSLEER. The CDR3 has 18 residues.

This clonotype has ten or more counts. The J gene is TRBJ2-6, the V gene TRBV6-5; D unclear. Trimming stripped 0 bases from V and 3 bases from J, with 0 bases between. The CDR3 loop spans 13 amino acids. Germline V gene lookup returns CDR1 MNHEY and CDR2 SVGAGI. As DNA, the CDR3 is TGTGCCAGCAGTTACTCTGGGGCCAACGTCCTGACTTTC. This gives the protein CASSYSGANVLTF.

The rearrangement uses TRBV11-2 and TRBJ2-1; D might be TRBD1 (5 bases). This CDR3 region has 13 residues. The V end was cut by 4 bases, the J end by 8 bases, with 12 bases between. Germline lookup yields CDR1 SGHAT and CDR2 FQNNGV. The CDR3 coding sequence is TGTGCCAGCAGCTCCGCCAGGGCCTATGAGCAGTTCTTC. This codes for CASSSARAYEQFF.

A few counts support this clonotype. The gene calls are TRBV7-2 and TRBJ2-3; tentative D call: TRBD2 (6 bases). The CDR3 is made up of 18 amino acids. Trimming pared 5 bases from V and 1 base from J, leaving 22 bases between. Germline CDR1 SGHTA, CDR2 FQGNSA. The CDR3 DNA reads TGTGCCAGCAGCCGCCTGGCGGGAAATCCATGGGGCACAGATACGCAGTATTTT. It codes for CASSRLAGNPWGTDTQYF.

V gene TRBV19 combines with J gene TRBJ1-1, with 8 bases fitting TRBD1. J lost 3 bases, V lost 7 bases, and 7 bases had no gene match. The CDR3 consists of 14 residues. Germline loops: CDR1 LNHDA, CDR2 SQIVND (reference sequence). The CDR3 DNA reads as TGTGCCAGTACCATGGACAGGGCATACACTGAAGCTTTCTTT. Protein: CASTMDRAYTEAFF.

This sequence joins TRBV7-6 and TRBJ2-7, with 9 positions matching TRBD1. V lost 1 base, J lost 5 bases, and 3 bases stayed unmatched. Germline CDR1 reads SGHVS; CDR2 reads FNYEAQ. CDR3 length: 14 residues. The CDR3 protein is CASSLGTGADEQYF. CDR3 coding DNA: TGTGCCAGCAGCTTAGGGACAGGGGCGGACGAGCAGTACTTC. Complete variable domain (other parts from reference TRBV7-6 and TRBJ2-7): GAGVSQSPRYKVTKRGQDVALRCDPISGHVSLYWYRQALGQGPEFLTYFNYEAQQDKSGLPNDRFSAERPEGSISTLTIQRTEQRDSAMYRCASSLGTGADEQYFGPGTRLTVT.

This clonotype was counted at least ten times. This chain links TRBV7-2 with TRBJ2-1; D is possibly TRBD2 (6 bases). The CDR3 loop spans 16 amino acids. The germline V and J ends were trimmed by 1 base and 6 bases, with 16 bases remaining between them. Germline lookup yields CDR1 SGHTA and CDR2 FQGNSA. DNA for the CDR3: TGTGCCAGCAGCTTAGGAGGTAGCGGACCTTTCAATGAGCAGTTCTTC. Protein sequence: CASSLGGSGPFNEQFF.

This chain joins TRBV20-1 and TRBJ2-1; D unclear. This CDR3 has 13 residues. Trimming took 5 bases from V and 6 from J, leaving 14 bases between them. The germline CDR1 and CDR2 sequences are DFQATT and SNEGSKA (reference sequence). CDR3 sequence: CSAATFSGNEQFF. The DNA of the CDR3 is TGCAGTGCTGCAACCTTCTCTGGCAATGAGCAGTTCTTC.

Only a few counts were recorded for this clonotype. The chain combines TRBV19 with TRBJ2-7; 7 nucleotides align to TRBD1. Germline lookup yields CDR1 LNHDA and CDR2 SQIVND (reference sequence). The trim removed 2 bases at V and 5 bases at J, leaving 9 bases unmatched. The CDR3 covers 15 residues. The CDR3 bases are TGTGCCAGTAGTATATCGCCCAACAGGGGTAACGAGCAGTACTTC. It specifies CASSISPNRGNEQYF. The full variable domain, in which reference TRBV19 and TRBJ2-7 provide the parts outside the CDR3, is DGGITQSPKYLFRKEGQNVTLSCEQNLNHDAMYWYRQDPGQGLRLIYYSQIVNDFQKGDIAEGYSVSREKKESFPLTVTSAQKNPTAFYLCASSISPNRGNEQYFGPGTRLTVT.

The V gene is TRBV4-1, the J gene TRBJ2-1, with 11 bases lining up with TRBD2. The CDR3 is made up of 18 amino acids. V was pared by 2 bases and J by 8 bases, with 14 bases of the junction left unmatched. Germline CDR1 reads MGHRA; CDR2 reads YSYEKL. The chain's CDR3 is CASSQLGPPTSGSDEQFF. CDR3 nucleotides: TGCGCCAGCAGCCAATTAGGCCCCCCTACTAGCGGGAGCGATGAGCAGTTCTTC.

With respect to this clonotype: This clone may be a read error of a much larger clone one base away. The chain combines TRBV5-5 with TRBJ1-3; no reliable D call. The germline V gene has CDR1 SGHKS and CDR2 YYEKEE (reference sequence). The V end lost 0 bases, the J end lost 0 bases, and 7 bases lay between the germline ends. The CDR3 runs to 15 residues. The DNA for the CDR3 is TGTGCCAGCAGCTTGGACAGCGTCTCTGGAAACACCATATATTTT. Its translation is CASSLDSVSGNTIYF.

The chain combines TRBV20-1 with TRBJ2-7; 10 nucleotides line up with TRBD2. In germline, CDR1 is DFQATT, CDR2 SNEGSKA (reference sequence). This CDR3 has 15 amino acids. The V and J ends lost 3 bases and 2 bases, in that order; junction bases with no gene match: 7. The CDR3 DNA is TGCAGTGCTAGGCGCCCGGGACTAGCGACCTACGAGCAGTACTTC. Amino acids: CSARRPGLATYEQYF.

The chain recombines TRBV7-2 with TRBJ1-5; D might be TRBD1 (6 bases). V shed 5 bases and J shed 5 bases, with 10 bases lying between them. The CDR3 extends over 13 amino acids. Germline lookup yields CDR1 SGHTA and CDR2 FQGNSA. The CDR3 DNA reads TGTGCCAGCAGCACACAGGGATATCAGCCCCAGCATTTT. This codes for CASSTQGYQPQHF. The complete variable domain, with remaining parts taken from reference TRBV7-2 and TRBJ1-5, reads GAGVSQSPSNKVTEKGKDVELRCDPISGHTALYWYRQSLGQGLEFLIYFQGNSAPDKSGLPSDRFSAERTGGSVSTLTIQRTQQEDSAVYLCASSTQGYQPQHFGDGTRLSIL.

The V and J genes are TRBV29-1 and TRBJ2-7, with D unresolved. From germline, CDR1 is SQVTM and CDR2 ANQGSEA. Trimming cost V 7 bases and J 0 bases, with 10 bases left between them. This CDR3 region has 12 residues. CDR3 DNA: TGCAGCGCCCAGAAGAGCTCCTACGAGCAGTACTTC. Amino acids: CSAQKSSYEQYF.

The genes are TRBV6-2 or TRBV6-3 and TRBJ2-2, with D tentatively TRBD1 or TRBD2 (5 bases each). V lost 4 bases and J 7 bases, leaving 19 bases between the germline ends. CDR3 size: 16 residues. CDR1 is MNHEY, CDR2 SVGEGT, per germline. The CDR3 loop is CASSLTGDQLVGELFF. The DNA of the CDR3 is TGTGCCAGCAGTTTGACCGGGGACCAGTTGGTCGGGGAGCTGTTTTTT.